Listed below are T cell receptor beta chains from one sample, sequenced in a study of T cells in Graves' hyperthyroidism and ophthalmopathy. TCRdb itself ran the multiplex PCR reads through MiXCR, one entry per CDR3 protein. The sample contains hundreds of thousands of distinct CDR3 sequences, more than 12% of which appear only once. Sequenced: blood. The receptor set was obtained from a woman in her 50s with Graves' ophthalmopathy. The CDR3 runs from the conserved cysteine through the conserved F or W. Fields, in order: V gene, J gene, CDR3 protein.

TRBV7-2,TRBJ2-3,CASSVTRPGGLGHTQYF
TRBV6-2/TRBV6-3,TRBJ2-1,CASSYPRTSGNSGNEQFF
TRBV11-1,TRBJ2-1,CASSFRSVRGGSYNEQFF
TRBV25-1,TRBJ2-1,CASSERTSGRLSSYNEQFF
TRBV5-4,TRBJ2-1,CASSSSSGRGNEQFF
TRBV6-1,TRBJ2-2,CASSEVPNTGELFF
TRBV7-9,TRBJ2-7,CASSTGDRINSYEQYF
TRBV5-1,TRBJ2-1,CASSLWTSGEQFF
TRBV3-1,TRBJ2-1,CASSPPGTSSYNEQFF
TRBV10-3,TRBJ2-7,CAISGSGTGQRASYEQYF
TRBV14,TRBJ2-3,CASSQLAGGADTQYF
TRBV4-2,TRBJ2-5,CASSPRAGSGQETQYF
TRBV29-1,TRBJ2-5,CATGERWEETQYF
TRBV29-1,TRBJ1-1,CSVEPGAGEMNTEAFF
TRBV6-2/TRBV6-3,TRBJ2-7,CASSYSTSLGYYEQYF
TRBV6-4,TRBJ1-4,CATKIQGPKLFF
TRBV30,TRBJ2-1,CAWTSGRFINEQFF
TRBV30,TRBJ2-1,CAWKGDYNEQFF
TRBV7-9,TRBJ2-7,CASSARTSGSNLEQYF
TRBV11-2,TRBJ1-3,CASSLGGPRNTIYF
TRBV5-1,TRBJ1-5,CASSLHPVLNSNQPQHF
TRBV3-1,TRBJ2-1,CASSQDPQRHSYNEQFF
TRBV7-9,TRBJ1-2,CASSLAGDANYGYTF
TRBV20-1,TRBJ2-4,CSASPGENIQYF
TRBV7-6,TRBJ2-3,CASSSMGGRTDTQYF
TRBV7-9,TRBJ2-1,CASTVGVNEQFF
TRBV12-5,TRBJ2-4,CASGLVRGSAGIEAKNIQYF
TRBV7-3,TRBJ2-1,CASSSARDDYNEQFF
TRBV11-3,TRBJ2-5,CASSLADTQETQYF
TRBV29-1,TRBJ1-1,CSAQAGGNTEAFF
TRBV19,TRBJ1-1,CASTVRQGQYTEAFF
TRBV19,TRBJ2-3,CASSIRRSGDTQYF
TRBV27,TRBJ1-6,CASSLGVGGSPLHF